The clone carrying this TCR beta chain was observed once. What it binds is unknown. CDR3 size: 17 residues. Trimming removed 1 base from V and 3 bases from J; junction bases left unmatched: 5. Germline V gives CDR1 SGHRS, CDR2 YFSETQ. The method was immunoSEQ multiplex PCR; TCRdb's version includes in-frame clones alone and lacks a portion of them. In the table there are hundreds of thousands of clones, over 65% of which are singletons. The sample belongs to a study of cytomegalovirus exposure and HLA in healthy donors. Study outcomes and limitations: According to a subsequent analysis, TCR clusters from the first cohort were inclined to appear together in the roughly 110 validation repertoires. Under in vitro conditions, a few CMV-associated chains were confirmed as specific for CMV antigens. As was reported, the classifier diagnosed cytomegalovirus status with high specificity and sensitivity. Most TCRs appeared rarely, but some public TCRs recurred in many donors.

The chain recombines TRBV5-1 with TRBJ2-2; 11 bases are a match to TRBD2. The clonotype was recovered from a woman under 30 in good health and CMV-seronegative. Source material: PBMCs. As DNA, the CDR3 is TGCGCCAGCAGCTTGTTAGCGGGAGGGCCGGACACCGGGGAGCTGTTTTTT. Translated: CASSLLAGGPDTGELFF.